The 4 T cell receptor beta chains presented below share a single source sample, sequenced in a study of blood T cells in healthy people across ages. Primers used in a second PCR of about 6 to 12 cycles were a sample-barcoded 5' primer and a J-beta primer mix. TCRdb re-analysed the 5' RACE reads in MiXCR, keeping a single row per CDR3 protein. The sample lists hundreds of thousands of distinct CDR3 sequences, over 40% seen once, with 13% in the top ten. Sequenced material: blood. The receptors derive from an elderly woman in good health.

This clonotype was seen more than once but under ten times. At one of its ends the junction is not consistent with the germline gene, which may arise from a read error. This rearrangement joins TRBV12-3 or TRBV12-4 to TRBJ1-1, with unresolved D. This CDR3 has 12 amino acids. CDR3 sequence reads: CASSLMQSEAFF. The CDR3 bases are TGTGCCAGCAGTTTAATGCAGTCTGAGGCTTTCTTT.

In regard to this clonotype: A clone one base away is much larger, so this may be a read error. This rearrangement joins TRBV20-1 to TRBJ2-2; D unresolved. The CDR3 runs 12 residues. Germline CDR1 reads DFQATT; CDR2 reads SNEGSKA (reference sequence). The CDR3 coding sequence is TGCAGTGCTGGAGAGGACACCGGGGAGCTGTTTTTT. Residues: CSAGEDTGELFF.

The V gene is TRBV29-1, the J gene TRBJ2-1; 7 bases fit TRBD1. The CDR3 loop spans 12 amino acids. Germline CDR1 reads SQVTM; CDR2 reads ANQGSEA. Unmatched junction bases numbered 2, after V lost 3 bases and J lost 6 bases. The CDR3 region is CSVETGTNEQFF. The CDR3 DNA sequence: TGCAGCGTTGAGACAGGGACCAATGAGCAGTTCTTC.

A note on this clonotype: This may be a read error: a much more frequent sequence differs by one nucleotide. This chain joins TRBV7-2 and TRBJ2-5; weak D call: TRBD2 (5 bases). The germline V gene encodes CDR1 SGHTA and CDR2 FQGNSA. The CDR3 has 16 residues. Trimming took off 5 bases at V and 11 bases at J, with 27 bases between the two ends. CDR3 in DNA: TGTGCCAGCAGCACCGCCTCCGGAGTGGGAGATAATGAGCAGTACTTC. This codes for CASSTASGVGDNEQYF.